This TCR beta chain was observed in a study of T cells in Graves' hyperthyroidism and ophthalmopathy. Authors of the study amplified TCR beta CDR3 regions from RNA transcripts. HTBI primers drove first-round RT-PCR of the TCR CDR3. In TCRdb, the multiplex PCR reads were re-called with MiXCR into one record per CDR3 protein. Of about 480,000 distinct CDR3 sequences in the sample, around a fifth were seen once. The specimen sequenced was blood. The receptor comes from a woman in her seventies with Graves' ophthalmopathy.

In DNA, the CDR3 is TGTGCCTGGAGTGGGGGACTAGCGGGATCAGGAGATACGCAGTATTTT. Translation: CAWSGGLAGSGDTQYF. The chain recombines TRBV30 with TRBJ2-3, with 13 bases matching TRBD2. The CDR3 has 16 residues. J lost 5 bases, V lost 1 base, and 6 bases had no gene match. Per the germline V gene, CDR1 is GTSNPN and CDR2 is SVGIG (reference sequence).